This T cell receptor (beta chain) was obtained from a study of blood T cell repertoires in COVID-19. Whole-study context: Researchers got acute and convalescent COVID-19 samples from the United States, Italy and Spain.

Profiled with immunoSEQ multiplex PCR; TCRdb holds only in-frame clones, not every one. The data contain roughly 200,000 clones, 81% of them singletons. Trimming took 5 bases from V and 2 from J, leaving 14 bases between them. The germline CDR1 and CDR2 sequences are SGHNT and YYREEE (reference sequence). CDR3 length equals 16 residues. The gene calls are TRBV5-4 and TRBJ1-6, with D perhaps TRBD1 (6 bases). Specimen: peripheral blood. The source of this sequence is a woman aged 40 to 50 with COVID-19, enrolled during active disease. CDR3 loop: CASSRTARTYNSPLHF. CDR3 DNA: TGTGCCAGCAGTAGGACAGCTCGGACCTATAATTCACCCCTCCACTTT.